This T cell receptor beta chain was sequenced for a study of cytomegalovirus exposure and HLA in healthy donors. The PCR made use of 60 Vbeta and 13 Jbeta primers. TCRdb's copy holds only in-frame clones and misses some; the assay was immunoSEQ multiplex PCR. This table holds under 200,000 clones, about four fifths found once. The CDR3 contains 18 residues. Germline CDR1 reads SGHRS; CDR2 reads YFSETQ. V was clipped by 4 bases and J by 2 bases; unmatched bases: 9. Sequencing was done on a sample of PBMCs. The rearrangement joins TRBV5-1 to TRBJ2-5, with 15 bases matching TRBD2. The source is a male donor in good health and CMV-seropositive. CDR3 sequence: CASSPRTSGGARQETQYF. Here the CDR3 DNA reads TGCGCCAGCAGCCCCCGGACTAGCGGGGGGGCCCGGCAAGAGACCCAGTACTTC.